A single T cell receptor (beta chain) is shown here with its context. The source of the sample is a study of cytomegalovirus exposure and HLA in healthy donors. This PCR relied on a set of 60 Vbeta primers and 13 Jbeta primers. Method: immunoSEQ multiplex PCR; TCRdb's copy keeps in-frame clones and lacks some. The table lists 150,000 to 200,000 clones, approximately 70% of them singletons, with less than 2% in the top ten. Germline trimming cut 1 base from V and 1 base from J; bases unmatched to any gene: 7. The CDR3 consists of 18 residues. Germline V gives CDR1 MNHEY, CDR2 SMNVEV (reference sequence).

This chain joins TRBV27 and TRBJ2-3, with 11 bases lining up with TRBD2. This TCR was recovered from a woman aged 30 to 39 in good health and CMV-seronegative. The source material was PBMCs. CDR3 residues: CASSLLGEGLAGTDTQYF. CDR3 coding DNA: TGTGCCAGCAGTTTATTAGGCGAGGGACTAGCGGGCACAGATACGCAGTATTTT.